These 10 T cell receptor beta chains were all obtained from the same sample, sequenced in a study of control samples from healthy donors and cancer patients. Assay used: immunoSEQ multiplex PCR; TCRdb lists only in-frame clones, some missing. This sample has 85,000 to 100,000 clones; almost 85% occur once, and the top ten carry roughly 2%. The sequenced sample was blood. The receptor source for this set is a man in his fifties or sixties in good health.

The chain uses TRBV6-5 and TRBJ1-1; D perhaps matches TRBD1 (6 bases). This CDR3 spans 13 amino acids. The germline V gene encodes CDR1 MNHEY and CDR2 SVGAGI. Between the trimmed V and J ends, which lost 8 bases and 0 bases, there was a span of 10 bases. The chain's CDR3 is CASLRQVNTEAFF. The CDR3 bases are TGTGCCAGCTTAAGACAGGTGAACACTGAAGCTTTCTTT.

The chain combines TRBV30 with TRBJ2-1; the D gene could be TRBD1 or TRBD2 (6 bases each). Germline V CDR1 and CDR2: GTSNPN, SVGIG (reference sequence). V lost 4 bases and J lost 6, with 13 bases in between. The CDR3 is 13 amino acids. CDR3 region: CAWTRGLVNEQFF. The CDR3 coding sequence is TGTGCCTGGACACGGGGGCTAGTCAATGAGCAGTTCTTC.

This clone was counted only a few times. The CDR3 spells CASSPSGSYGYTF. CDR3 bases: TGTGCCAGTAGTCCGTCGGGATCCTATGGCTACACCTTC. The V gene is TRBV19, the J gene TRBJ1-2; no firm D call. Trimming removed 5 bases from V and 4 bases from J, with 11 bases in between. The CDR3 consists of 13 residues. Germline V gene data show CDR1 as LNHDA and CDR2 as SQIVND (reference sequence).

The chain recombines TRBV3-1 (or the pseudogene TRBV3-2) with TRBJ2-3, with a weak D call TRBD2 (6 bases). The germline V gene encodes CDR1 LGHDT and CDR2 YNNKEL (reference sequence). The CDR3 is 15 residues long. Trimming removed 5 bases at V and 0 bases at J, with 12 bases between. The DNA for the CDR3 is TGTGCCAGCAGCTCTAGCGCGCCTAGCACAGATACGCAGTATTTT. Encoded protein: CASSSSAPSTDTQYF.

This chain joins TRBV7-8 and TRBJ1-5, with D tentatively TRBD1 (5 bases). The germline V gene encodes CDR1 SGHVS and CDR2 FQNEAQ. The V and J ends lost 5 bases and 1 base respectively, with 15 bases between them. The CDR3 runs 16 residues. CDR3 in amino acids: CASSPDRGISNQPQHF. DNA of the CDR3: TGTGCCAGCAGCCCTGATCGGGGGATCAGCAATCAGCCCCAGCATTTT. Full variable domain (rest looked up from reference TRBV7-8 and TRBJ1-5): GAGVSQSPRYKVAKRGQDVALRCDPISGHVSLFWYQQALGQGPEFLTYFQNEAQLDKSGLPSDRFFAERPEGSVSTLKIQRTQQEDSAVYLCASSPDRGISNQPQHFGDGTRLSIL.

The V and J genes are TRBV6-7 and TRBJ2-6; 8 bases agree with TRBD2. TRBV6-7 is flagged as an ORF with uncertain function. This CDR3 comprises 18 residues. With V trimmed by 2 bases and J by 1 base, 7 bases remained unmatched. CDR3 residues: CASSYPGRAASGANVLTF. The CDR3 DNA reads TGTGCCAGCAGTTACCCCGGGAGGGCTGCTTCTGGGGCCAACGTCCTGACTTTC.

The rearrangement joins TRBV3-1 (or the pseudogene TRBV3-2) to TRBJ2-7, with D tentatively TRBD1 or TRBD2 (6 bases each). From germline, CDR1 is LGHDT and CDR2 YNNKEL (reference sequence). This CDR3 region has 17 residues. V gave up 2 bases and J gave up 0 bases, with 17 bases separating them. In DNA, the CDR3 is TGTGCCAGCAGCCAATTTTGGGGGGACACAGGCTCCTACGAGCAGTACTTC. Protein sequence: CASSQFWGDTGSYEQYF.

The chain carries TRBV11-2 and TRBJ2-2; D gene ambiguous. Trimming shortened V by 0 bases and J by 4 bases, and 9 bases separated the two germline ends. Germline V gene sequence: CDR1 SGHAT, CDR2 FQNNGV. CDR3 length: 15 amino acids. The CDR3 coding sequence is TGTGCCAGCAGCTTAGATTTTATACCCACCGGGGAGCTGTTTTTT. Amino acids: CASSLDFIPTGELFF.

The chain has TRBV6-5 and TRBJ2-3; no definite D call. The germline V gene encodes CDR1 MNHEY and CDR2 SVGAGI. CDR3 size: 15 residues. Trimming pared 3 bases from V and 0 bases from J, leaving 10 bases between. CDR3 DNA: TGTGCCAGCAGTTATACGTCCTCTAGCACAGATACGCAGTATTTT. Amino acids: CASSYTSSSTDTQYF.

The chain combines TRBV7-6 with TRBJ2-5; 7 bases map to TRBD1. The length of the CDR3 is 15 residues. V lost 3 bases to trimming and J lost 1 base; unmatched junction nucleotides: 5. The germline CDR1 and CDR2 sequences are SGHVS and FNYEAQ. CDR3 DNA: TGTGCCAGCAGCTTGCCGCAGGGGGTCCAAGAGACCCAGTACTTC. This codes for CASSLPQGVQETQYF.